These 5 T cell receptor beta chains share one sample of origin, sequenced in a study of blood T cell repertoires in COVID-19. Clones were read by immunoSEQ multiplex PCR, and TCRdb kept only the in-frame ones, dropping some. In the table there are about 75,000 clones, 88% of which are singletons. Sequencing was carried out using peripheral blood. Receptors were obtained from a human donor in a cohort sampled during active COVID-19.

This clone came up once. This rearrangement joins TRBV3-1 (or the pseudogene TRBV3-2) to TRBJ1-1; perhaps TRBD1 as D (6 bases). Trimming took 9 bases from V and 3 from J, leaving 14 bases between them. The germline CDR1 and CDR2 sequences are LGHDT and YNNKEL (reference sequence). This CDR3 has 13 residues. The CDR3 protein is CASSTNRDTEAFF. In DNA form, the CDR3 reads TGTGCCAGTTCAACCAACAGGGACACTGAAGCTTTCTTT.

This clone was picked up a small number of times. The CDR3 nucleotides read TGTGCCAGCAGCGTAGGTCGGGGAGGGTATGATGGCTACACCTTC. Translated, it gives CASSVGRGGYDGYTF. J is TRBJ1-2 and V is TRBV9; no firm D call. V was pared by 0 bases and J by 6 bases, with 15 bases between. The germline gives CDR1 SGDLS, CDR2 YYNGEE. CDR3 size: 15 residues.

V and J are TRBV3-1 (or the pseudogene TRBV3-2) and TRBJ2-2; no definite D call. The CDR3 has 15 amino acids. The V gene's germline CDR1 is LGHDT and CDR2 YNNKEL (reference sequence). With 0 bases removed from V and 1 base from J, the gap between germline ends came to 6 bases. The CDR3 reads CASSQDAQNTGELFF. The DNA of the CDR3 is TGTGCCAGCAGCCAAGACGCACAGAACACCGGGGAGCTGTTTTTT.

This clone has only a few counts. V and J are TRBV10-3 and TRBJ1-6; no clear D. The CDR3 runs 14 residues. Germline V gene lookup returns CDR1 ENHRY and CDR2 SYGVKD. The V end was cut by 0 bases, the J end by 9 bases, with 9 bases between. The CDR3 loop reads CAISESESSSPLHF. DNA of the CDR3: TGTGCCATCAGTGAGTCGGAGTCCTCTTCACCCCTCCACTTT.

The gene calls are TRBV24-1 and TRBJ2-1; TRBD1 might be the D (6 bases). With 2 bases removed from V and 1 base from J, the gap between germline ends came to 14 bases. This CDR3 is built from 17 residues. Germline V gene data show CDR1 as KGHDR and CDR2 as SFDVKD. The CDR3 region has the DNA TGTGCCACCAGTGATTCTCAGGGGCTAGGTTCCTACAATGAGCAGTTCTTC. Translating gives CATSDSQGLGSYNEQFF.